The clone carrying this T cell receptor beta chain has more than one count but fewer than ten. What it binds is not known. Trimming removed 0 bases from V and 8 bases from J, with 13 bases in between. The CDR3 has 14 amino acids. CDR1 and CDR2 (germline): SGDLS, YYNGEE. TCRdb re-derived calls from the RT-PCR reads in MiXCR, one entry per CDR3 protein. The table records more than 200,000 distinct CDR3 sequences, 12% of them present only once. The data derive from a study of response to subunit inactivated influenza vaccine. Findings of the study overall: Authors suggested few new T cells are recruited by each seasonal influenza vaccination.

The sequence derives from a man aged 45-60 years who received an inactivated influenza vaccine. The genes are TRBV9 and TRBJ2-3; tentatively, D is TRBD2 (6 bases). The sequencing used non-naive T cells sorted from PBMCs, collected 14 days before vaccination. The CDR3 is CASSVVGTQGTQYF. The DNA for the CDR3 is TGTGCCAGCAGCGTAGTAGGGACTCAGGGTACGCAGTATTTT.